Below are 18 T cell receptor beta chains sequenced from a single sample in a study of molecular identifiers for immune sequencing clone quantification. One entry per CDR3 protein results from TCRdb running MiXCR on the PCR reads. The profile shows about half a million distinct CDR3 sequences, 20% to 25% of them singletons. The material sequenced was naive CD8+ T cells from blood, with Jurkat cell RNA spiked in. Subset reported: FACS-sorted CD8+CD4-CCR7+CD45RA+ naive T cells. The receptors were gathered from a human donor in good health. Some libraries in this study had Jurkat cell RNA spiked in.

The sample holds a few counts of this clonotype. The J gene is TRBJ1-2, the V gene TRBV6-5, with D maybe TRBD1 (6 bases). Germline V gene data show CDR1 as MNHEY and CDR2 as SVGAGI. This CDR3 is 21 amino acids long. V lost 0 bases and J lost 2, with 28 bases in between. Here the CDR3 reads CASSYSFRGLRTDPINYGYTF. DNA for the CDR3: TGTGCCAGCAGTTACTCGTTTCGGGGCCTCAGGACAGACCCCATCAACTATGGCTACACCTTC.

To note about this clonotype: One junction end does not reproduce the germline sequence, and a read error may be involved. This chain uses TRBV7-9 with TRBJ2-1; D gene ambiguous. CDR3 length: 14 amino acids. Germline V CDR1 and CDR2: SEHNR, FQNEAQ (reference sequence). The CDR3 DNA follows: TGTGCCAGCAGCTCTCAGACAACCTACAATGGGCAGTTCTTC. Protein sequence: CASSSQTTYNGQFF.

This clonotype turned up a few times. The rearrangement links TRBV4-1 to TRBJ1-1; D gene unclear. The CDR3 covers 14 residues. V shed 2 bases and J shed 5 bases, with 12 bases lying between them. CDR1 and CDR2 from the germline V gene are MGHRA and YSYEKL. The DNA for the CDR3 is TGCGCCAGCAGCCAATTAGGTCTTATAACTGAAGCTTTCTTT. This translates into CASSQLGLITEAFF.

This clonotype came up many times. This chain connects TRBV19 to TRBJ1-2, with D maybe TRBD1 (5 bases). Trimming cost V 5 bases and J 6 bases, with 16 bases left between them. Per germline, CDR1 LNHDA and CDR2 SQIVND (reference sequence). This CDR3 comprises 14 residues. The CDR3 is CASSPQGGINGYTF. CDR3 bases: TGTGCCAGTAGTCCGCAGGGCGGAATCAATGGCTACACCTTC.

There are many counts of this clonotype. Here the CDR3 reads CASSQDQGSHYGYTF. The CDR3 nucleotides read TGTGCCAGCAGCCAAGATCAGGGGAGTCACTATGGCTACACCTTC. The chain is built from TRBV14 and TRBJ1-2; maybe TRBD1 (6 bases). Trimming removed 0 bases at V and 3 bases at J, with 11 bases between. This CDR3 comprises 15 residues. The germline CDR1 and CDR2 sequences are SGHDN and FVKESK.

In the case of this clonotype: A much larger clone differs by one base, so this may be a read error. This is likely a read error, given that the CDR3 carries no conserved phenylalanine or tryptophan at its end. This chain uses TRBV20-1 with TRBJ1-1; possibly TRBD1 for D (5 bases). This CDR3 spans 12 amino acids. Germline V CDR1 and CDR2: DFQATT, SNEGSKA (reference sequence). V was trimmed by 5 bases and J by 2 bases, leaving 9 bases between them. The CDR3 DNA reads TGCAGTGCTCGGGACGGTAACACTGAAGCTTTCCTT. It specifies CSARDGNTEAFL.

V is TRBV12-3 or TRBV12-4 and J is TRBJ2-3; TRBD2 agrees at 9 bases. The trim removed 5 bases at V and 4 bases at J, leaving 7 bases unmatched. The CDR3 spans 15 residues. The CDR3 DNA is TGTGCCAGCAGTATTACTAGCGGGTGGGCAGATACGCAGTATTTT. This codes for CASSITSGWADTQYF.

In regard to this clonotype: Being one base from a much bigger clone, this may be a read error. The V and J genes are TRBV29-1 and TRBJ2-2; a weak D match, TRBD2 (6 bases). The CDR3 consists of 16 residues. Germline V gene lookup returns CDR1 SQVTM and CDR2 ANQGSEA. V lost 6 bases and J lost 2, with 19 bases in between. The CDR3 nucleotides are TGCAGCGTCATACCACCGGAGGGCCAAAACACCGGGGAGCTGTTTTTT. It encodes CSVIPPEGQNTGELFF.

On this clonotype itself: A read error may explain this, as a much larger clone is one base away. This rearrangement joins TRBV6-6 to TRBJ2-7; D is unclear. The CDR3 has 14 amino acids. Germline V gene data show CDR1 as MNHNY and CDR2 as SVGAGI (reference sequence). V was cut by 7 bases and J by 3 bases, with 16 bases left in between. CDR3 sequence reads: CASNDPTSLYEQYF. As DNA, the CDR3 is TGTGCCAGCAATGACCCGACAAGTCTCTACGAGCAGTACTTC.

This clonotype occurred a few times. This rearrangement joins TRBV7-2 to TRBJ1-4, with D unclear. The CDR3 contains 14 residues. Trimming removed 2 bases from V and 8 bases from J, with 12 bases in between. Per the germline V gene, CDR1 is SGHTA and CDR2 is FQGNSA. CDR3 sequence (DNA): TGTGCCAGCAGCTTATCGGGGTATGGGGAAAAACTGTTTTTT. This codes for CASSLSGYGEKLFF.

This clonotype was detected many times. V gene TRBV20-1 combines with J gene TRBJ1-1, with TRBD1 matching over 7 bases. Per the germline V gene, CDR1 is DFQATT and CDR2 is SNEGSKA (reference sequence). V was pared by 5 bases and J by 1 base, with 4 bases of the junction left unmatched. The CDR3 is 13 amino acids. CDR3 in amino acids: CSAWDRENTEAFF. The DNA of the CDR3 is TGCAGTGCTTGGGACAGAGAGAACACTGAAGCTTTCTTT.

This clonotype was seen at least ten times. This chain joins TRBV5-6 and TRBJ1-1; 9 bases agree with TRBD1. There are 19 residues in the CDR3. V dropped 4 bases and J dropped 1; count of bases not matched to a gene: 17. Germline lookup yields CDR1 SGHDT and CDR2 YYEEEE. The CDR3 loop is CASSPSGWTGVLGNTEAFF. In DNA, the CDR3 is TGTGCCAGCAGCCCATCTGGTTGGACAGGGGTTTTGGGGAACACTGAAGCTTTCTTT.

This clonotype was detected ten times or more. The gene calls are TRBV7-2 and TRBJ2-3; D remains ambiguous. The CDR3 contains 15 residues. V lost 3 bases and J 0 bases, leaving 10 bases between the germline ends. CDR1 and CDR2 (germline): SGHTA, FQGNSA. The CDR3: CASSFLESSTDTQYF. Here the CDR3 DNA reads TGTGCCAGCAGCTTCCTAGAATCTAGCACAGATACGCAGTATTTT.

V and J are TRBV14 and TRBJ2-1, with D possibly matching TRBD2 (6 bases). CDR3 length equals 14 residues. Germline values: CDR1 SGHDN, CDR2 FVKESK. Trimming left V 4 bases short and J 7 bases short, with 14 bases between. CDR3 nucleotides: TGTGCCAGCAGCCTAGCGGAGGGGTGGAATGAGCAGTTCTTC. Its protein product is CASSLAEGWNEQFF.

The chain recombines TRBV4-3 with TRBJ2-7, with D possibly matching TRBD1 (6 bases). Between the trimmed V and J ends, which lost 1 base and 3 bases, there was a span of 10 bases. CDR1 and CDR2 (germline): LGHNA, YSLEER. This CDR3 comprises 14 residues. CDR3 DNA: TGCGCCAGCAGCCAAGGACAGGTAGGCTACGAGCAGTACTTC. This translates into CASSQGQVGYEQYF.

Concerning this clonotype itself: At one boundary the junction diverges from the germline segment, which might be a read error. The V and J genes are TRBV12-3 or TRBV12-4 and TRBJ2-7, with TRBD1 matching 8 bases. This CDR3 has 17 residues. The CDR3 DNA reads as TGTGCCAGCAGTTTTGGGACAGGAGACTCAGCCTCCTACGGGCAGTACTTC. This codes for CASSFGTGDSASYGQYF.

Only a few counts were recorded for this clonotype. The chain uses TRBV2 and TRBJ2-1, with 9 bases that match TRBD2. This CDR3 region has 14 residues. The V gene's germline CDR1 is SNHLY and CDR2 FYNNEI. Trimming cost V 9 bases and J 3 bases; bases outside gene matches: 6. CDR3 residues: CARRPSGDYNEQFF. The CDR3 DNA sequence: TGTGCCAGAAGACCTAGCGGGGACTACAATGAGCAGTTCTTC.

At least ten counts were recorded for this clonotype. In nucleotides, the CDR3 is TGTGCCATCAGTGAGTCGACCTCTTACAATGAGCAGTTCTTC. Translation gives CAISESTSYNEQFF. The chain employs TRBV10-3 and TRBJ2-1; D gene ambiguous. The ends were cut back, 0 bases at V and 4 bases at J, with 7 bases in the middle. The CDR3 contains 14 residues. Germline CDR1 ENHRY, CDR2 SYGVKD.